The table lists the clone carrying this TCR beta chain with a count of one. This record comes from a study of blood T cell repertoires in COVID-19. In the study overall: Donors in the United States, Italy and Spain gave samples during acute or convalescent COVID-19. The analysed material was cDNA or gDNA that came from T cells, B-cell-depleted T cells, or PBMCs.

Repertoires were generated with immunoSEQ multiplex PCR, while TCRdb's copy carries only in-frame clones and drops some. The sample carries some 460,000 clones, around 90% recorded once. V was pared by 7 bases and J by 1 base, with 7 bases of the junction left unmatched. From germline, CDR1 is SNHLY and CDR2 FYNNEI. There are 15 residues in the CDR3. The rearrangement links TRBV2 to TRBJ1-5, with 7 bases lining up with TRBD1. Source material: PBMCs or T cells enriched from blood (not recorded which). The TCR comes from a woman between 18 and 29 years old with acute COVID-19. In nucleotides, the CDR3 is TGTGCCAGCAACTACAGGACAGGCAGCAATCAGCCCCAGCATTTT. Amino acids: CASNYRTGSNQPQHF. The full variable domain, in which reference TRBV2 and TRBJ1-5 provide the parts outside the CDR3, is EPEVTQTPSHQVTQMGQEVILRCVPISNHLYFYWYRQILGQKVEFLVSFYNNEISEKSEIFDDQFSVERPDGSNFTLKIRSTKLEDSAMYFCASNYRTGSNQPQHFGDGTRLSIL.